This T cell receptor beta chain was documented in a study of control samples from healthy donors and cancer patients. Clones were sequenced by immunoSEQ multiplex PCR, and TCRdb holds only the in-frame ones, with some missing. There are some 100,000 clones in the sample; 79% occur only once, and 8% to 11% lies in the top ten. Germline V gene data show CDR1 as SGHKS and CDR2 as YYEKEE (reference sequence). The CDR3 contains 14 residues. V was clipped by 4 bases and J by 6 bases, with 14 bases between them. Sequencing was carried out using blood. The V call is TRBV5-5, the J call TRBJ1-5, with D perhaps TRBD1 (6 bases). The sequence derives from a woman under 40 in good health. The CDR3 sequence: CASSTGAGAQPQHF. The DNA of the CDR3 is TGTGCCAGCAGCACTGGGGCAGGGGCTCAGCCCCAGCATTTT. The variable domain in full, with the rest retrieved from reference TRBV5-5 and TRBJ1-5, is DAGVTQSPTHLIKTRGQQVTLRCSPISGHKSVSWYQQVLGQGPQFIFQYYEKEERGRGNFPDRFSARQFPNYSSELNVNALLLGDSALYLCASSTGAGAQPQHFGDGTRLSIL.